The sequence of this T cell receptor beta chain was determined in a study of T cell responses to AZD1222 COVID-19 vaccine. Study-wide points: Spike-specific TCR breadth and depth went up after people got two AZD1222 doses. White British donors predominated, females outnumbered males, and clonal diversity was possibly underestimated. Repertoires in all cases were sampled only once the peak T cell response had passed. In the spike-specific TCR repertoire, nearly half reportedly target unmutated variant regions.

As regards this clone: Its target is not known.

Produced via immunoSEQ multiplex PCR; TCRdb's table is partial and in-frame only. Among around 120,000 clones listed, 85% to 90% were seen once. The length of the CDR3 is 16 residues. CDR1 is SEHNR and CDR2 is FQNEAQ in the germline V gene (reference sequence). The V end was cut by 5 bases, the J end by 0 bases, with 14 bases between. This clonotype originated in an adult who received the AZD1222 COVID-19 vaccine. The source material was peripheral blood, sampled 28 days after the second AZD1222 dose. V and J are TRBV7-9 and TRBJ1-3, with D possibly matching TRBD1 (6 bases). CDR3 in DNA: TGTGCCAGCAGCCGGGACACTTTGGGCTCTGGAAACACCATATATTTT. Translation: CASSRDTLGSGNTIYF. The entire variable domain, with the rest obtained from reference TRBV7-9 and TRBJ1-3, is as follows: DTGVSQNPRHKITKRGQNVTFRCDPISEHNRLYWYRQTLGQGPEFLTYFQNEAQLEKSRLLSDRFSAERPKGSFSTLEIQRTEQGDSAMYLCASSRDTLGSGNTIYFGEGSWLTVV.